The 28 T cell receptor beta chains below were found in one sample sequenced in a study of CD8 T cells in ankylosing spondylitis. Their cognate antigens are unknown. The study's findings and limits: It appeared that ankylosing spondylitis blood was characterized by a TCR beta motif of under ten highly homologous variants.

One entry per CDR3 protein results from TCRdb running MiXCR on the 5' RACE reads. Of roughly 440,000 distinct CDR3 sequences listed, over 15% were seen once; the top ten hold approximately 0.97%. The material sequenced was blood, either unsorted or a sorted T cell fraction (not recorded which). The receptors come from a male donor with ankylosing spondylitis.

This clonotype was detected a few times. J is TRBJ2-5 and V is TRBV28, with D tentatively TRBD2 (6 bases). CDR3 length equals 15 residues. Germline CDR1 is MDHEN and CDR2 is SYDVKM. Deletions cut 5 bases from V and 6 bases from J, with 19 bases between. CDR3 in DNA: TGTGCCAGCAGTCCACCGACTAGTTTTACGAAGACCCAGTACTTC. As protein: CASSPPTSFTKTQYF.

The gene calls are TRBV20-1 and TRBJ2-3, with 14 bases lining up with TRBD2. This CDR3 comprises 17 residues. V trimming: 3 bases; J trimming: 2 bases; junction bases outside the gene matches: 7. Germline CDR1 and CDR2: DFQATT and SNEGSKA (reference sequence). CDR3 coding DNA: TGCAGTGCTAGCTTGGGACTAGCGGGGGACCTCACAGATACGCAGTATTTT. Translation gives CSASLGLAGDLTDTQYF.

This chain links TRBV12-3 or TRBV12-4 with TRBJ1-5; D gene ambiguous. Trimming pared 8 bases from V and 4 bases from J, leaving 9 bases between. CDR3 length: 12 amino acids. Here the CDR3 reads CASSTDNQPQHF. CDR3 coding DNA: TGTGCCAGCTCGACGGATAATCAGCCCCAGCATTTT.

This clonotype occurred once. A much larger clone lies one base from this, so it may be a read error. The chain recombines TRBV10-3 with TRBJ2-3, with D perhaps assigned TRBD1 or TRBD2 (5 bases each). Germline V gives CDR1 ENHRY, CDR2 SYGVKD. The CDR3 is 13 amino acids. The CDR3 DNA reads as TGTGCCATCTGTGAGTACGAGGGGGATACGCAGTATTTT. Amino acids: CAICEYEGDTQYF.

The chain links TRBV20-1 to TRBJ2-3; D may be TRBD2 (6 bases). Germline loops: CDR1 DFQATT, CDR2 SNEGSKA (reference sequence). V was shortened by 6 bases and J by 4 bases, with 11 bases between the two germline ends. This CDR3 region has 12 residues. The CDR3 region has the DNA TGCAGTGCCCAGGGAGGAGCAGATACGCAGTATTTT. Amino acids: CSAQGGADTQYF.

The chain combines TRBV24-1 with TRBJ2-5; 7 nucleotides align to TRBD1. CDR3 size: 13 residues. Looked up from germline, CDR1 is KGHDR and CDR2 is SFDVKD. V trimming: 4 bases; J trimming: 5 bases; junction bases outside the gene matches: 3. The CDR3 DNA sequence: TGTGCCACCAGTGAAGGGGGCGGTGAGACCCAGTACTTC. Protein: CATSEGGGETQYF.

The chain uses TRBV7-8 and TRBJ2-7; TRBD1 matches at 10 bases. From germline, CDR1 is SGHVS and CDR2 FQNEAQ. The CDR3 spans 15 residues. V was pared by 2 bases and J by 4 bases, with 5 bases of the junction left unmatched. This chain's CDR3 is CASSLQTGGEYEQYF. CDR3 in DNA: TGTGCCAGCAGCTTACAGACAGGGGGCGAGTACGAGCAGTACTTC.

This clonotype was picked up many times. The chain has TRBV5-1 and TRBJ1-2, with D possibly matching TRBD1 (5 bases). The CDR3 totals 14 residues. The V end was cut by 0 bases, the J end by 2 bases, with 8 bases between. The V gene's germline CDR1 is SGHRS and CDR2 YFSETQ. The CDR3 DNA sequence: TGCGCCAGCAGCTTGGAAGGGACCAACTATGGCTACACCTTC. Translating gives CASSLEGTNYGYTF.

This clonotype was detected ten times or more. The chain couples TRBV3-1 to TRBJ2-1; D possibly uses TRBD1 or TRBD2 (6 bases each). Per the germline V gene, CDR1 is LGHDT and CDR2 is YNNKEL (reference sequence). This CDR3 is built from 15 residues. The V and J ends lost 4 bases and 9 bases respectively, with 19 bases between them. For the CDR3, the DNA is TGTGCCAGCAGCCTCGGTGGGGGGCGATCCGGTGAGCAGTTCTTC. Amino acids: CASSLGGGRSGEQFF.

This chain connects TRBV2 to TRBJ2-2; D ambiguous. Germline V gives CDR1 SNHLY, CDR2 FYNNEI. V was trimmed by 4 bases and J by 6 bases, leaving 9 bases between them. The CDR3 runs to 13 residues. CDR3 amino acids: CASSALGAGELFF. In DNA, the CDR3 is TGTGCCAGCAGTGCGCTTGGTGCCGGGGAGCTGTTTTTT.

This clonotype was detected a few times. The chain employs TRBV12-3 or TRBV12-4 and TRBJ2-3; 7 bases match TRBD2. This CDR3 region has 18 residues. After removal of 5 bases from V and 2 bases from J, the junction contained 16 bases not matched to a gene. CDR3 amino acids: CASSAGNWAGDVTDTQYF. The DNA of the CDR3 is TGTGCCAGCAGTGCCGGGAATTGGGCGGGGGACGTCACAGATACGCAGTATTTT.

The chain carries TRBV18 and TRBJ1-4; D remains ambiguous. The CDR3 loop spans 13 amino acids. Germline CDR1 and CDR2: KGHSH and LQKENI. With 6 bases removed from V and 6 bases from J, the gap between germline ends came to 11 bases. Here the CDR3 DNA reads TGTGCCAGCTCCCCCGGTTCGGATGAAAAACTGTTTTTT. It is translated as CASSPGSDEKLFF. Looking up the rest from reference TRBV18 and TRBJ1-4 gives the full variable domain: NAGVMQNPRHLVRRRGQEARLRCSPMKGHSHVYWYRQLPEEGLKFMVYLQKENIIDESGMPKERFSAEFPKEGPSILRIQQVVRGDSAAYFCASSPGSDEKLFFGSGTQLSVL.

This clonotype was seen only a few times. In nucleotides, the CDR3 is TGTGCCATCAGGTTAGGGCGGGACACAGATACGCAGTATTTT. Its translation: CAIRLGRDTDTQYF. The chain is built from TRBV10-3 and TRBJ2-3, with D possibly TRBD2 on 6 matching bases. In germline, CDR1 is ENHRY, CDR2 SYGVKD. V was pared by 6 bases and J by 2 bases, with 12 bases between. CDR3 length equals 14 residues.

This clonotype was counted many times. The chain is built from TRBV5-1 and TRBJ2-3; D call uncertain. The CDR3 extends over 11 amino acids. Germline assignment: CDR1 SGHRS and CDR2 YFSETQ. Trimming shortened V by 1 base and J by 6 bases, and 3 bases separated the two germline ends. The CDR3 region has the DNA TGCGCCAGCAGCTTGATGGATACGCAGTATTTT. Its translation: CASSLMDTQYF.

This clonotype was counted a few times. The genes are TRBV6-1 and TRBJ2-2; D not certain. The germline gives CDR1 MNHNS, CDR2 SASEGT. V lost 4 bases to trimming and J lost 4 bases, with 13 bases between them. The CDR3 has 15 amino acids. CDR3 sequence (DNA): TGTGCCAGCAGTGTAGGGCAGTTGTTCACCGGGGAGCTGTTTTTT. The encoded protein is CASSVGQLFTGELFF.

Written as DNA, the CDR3 is TGTGCCAGCAGCCACGCCAACCCGGGACAGGGGGCTACTGAAGCTTTCTTT. Residues: CASSHANPGQGATEAFF. The chain combines TRBV27 with TRBJ1-1; 12 bases match TRBD1. The CDR3 totals 17 residues. Germline assignment: CDR1 MNHEY and CDR2 SMNVEV (reference sequence). V lost 6 bases and J lost 5; bases outside the gene matches: 13.

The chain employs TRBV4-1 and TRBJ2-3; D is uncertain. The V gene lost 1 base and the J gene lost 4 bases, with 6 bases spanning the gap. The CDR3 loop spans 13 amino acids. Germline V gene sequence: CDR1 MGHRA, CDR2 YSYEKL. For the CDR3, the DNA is TGCGCCAGCAGCCAAGGGTGGGCAGATACGCAGTATTTT. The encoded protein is CASSQGWADTQYF.

The CDR3 reads CSAYAGGDTQYF. DNA for the CDR3: TGCAGTGCTTATGCTGGGGGAGATACGCAGTATTTT. This chain links TRBV20-1 with TRBJ2-3, with D tentatively TRBD1 or TRBD2 (5 bases each). V was trimmed by 5 bases and J by 5 bases, leaving 11 bases between them. Per the germline V gene, CDR1 is DFQATT and CDR2 is SNEGSKA (reference sequence). The CDR3 is 12 amino acids.

CDR3 amino acids: CASGKERGMAKNIQYF. CDR3 DNA sequence: TGTGCCAGCGGGAAAGAGAGGGGTATGGCCAAAAACATTCAGTACTTC. This chain connects TRBV21-1 to TRBJ2-4; TRBD1 is the table's D call and was not checked against the DNA. TRBV21-1 is a pseudogene segment. The CDR3 contains 16 residues.

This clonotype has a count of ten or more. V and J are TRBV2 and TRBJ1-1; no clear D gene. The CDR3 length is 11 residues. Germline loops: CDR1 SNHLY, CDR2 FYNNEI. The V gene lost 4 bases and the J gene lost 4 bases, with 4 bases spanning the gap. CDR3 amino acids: CASSGITEAFF. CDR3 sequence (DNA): TGTGCCAGCAGTGGTATCACTGAAGCTTTCTTT.

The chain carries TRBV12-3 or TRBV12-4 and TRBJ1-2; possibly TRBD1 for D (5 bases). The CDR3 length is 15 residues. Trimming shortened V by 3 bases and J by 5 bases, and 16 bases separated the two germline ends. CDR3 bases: TGTGCCAGCAGTTTGGACATCAGGTCACCTTATGGCTACACCTTC. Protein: CASSLDIRSPYGYTF.

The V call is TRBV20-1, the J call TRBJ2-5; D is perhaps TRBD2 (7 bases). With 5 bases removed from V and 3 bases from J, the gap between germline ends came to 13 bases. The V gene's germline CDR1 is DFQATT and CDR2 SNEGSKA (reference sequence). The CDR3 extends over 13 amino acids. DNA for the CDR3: TGCAGTGCTGCCGGGGGGCTCAAAGAGACCCAGTACTTC. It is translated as CSAAGGLKETQYF.

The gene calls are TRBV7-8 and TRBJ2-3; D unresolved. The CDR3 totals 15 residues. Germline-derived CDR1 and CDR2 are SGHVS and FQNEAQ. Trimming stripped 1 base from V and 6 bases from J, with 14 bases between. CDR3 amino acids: CASSLGVVARDTQYF. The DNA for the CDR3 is TGTGCCAGCAGCTTAGGGGTAGTCGCGAGGGATACGCAGTATTTT.

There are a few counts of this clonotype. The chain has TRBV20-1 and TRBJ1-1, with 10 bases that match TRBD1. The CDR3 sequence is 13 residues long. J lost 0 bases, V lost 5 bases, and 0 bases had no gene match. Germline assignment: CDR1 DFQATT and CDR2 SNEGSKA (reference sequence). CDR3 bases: TGCAGTGCTGGGACAGGGGTGAACACTGAAGCTTTCTTT. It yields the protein CSAGTGVNTEAFF.

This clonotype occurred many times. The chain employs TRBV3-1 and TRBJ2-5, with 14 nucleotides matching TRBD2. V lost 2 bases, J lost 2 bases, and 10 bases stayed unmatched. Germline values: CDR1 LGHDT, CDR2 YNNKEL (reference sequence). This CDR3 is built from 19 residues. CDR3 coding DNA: TGTGCCAGCAGCCAAACAGGCGGACTAGCGGGGGGTGGTCAAGAGACCCAGTACTTC. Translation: CASSQTGGLAGGGQETQYF.

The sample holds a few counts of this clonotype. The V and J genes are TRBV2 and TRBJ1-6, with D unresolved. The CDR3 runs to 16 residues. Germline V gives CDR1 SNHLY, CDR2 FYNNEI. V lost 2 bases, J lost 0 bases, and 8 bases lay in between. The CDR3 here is CASSERLSSYNSPLHF. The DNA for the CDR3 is TGTGCCAGCAGTGAACGCCTTAGCTCCTATAATTCACCCCTCCACTTT.

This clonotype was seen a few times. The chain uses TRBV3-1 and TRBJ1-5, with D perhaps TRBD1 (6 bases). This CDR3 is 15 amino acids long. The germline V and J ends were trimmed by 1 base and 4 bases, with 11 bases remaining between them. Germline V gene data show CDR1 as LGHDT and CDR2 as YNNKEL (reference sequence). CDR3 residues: CASSQGQDRNQPQHF. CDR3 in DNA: TGTGCCAGCAGCCAAGGACAGGATAGAAATCAGCCCCAGCATTTT.

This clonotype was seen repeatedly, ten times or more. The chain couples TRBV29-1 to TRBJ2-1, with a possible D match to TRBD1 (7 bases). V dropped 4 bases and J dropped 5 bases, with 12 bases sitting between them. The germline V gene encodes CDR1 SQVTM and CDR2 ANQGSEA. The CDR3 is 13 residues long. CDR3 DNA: TGCAGCGTTGCAGGGGGGAGTAACAATGAGCAGTTCTTC. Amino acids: CSVAGGSNNEQFF.